Following are 9 T cell receptor beta chains from one sample sequenced in a study of long-term antiretroviral therapy in people with HIV. immunoSEQ v3.0 was run at survey level. Some clones are missing from TCRdb's copy, which holds only in-frame ones; the method was immunoSEQ multiplex PCR. The sample shows approximately 30,000 clones, around 80% of them seen only once. Source: unsorted PBMCs, taken nearly 2.9 years after starting antiretroviral therapy. The origin of the receptors is a man aged 25 to 40 with HIV.

The chain carries TRBV5-1 and TRBJ2-2, with 8 bases identical to TRBD2. The CDR3 sequence is 14 residues long. Germline V gene sequence: CDR1 SGHRS, CDR2 YFSETQ. V lost 1 base and J lost 7; bases outside the gene matches: 3. The CDR3 spells CASSLYGRDGELFF. CDR3 bases: TGCGCCAGCAGCTTGTACGGGAGGGACGGGGAGCTGTTTTTT.

V and J are TRBV5-6 and TRBJ2-3; a weak D match, TRBD1 (6 bases). Trimming pared 2 bases from V and 6 bases from J, leaving 13 bases between. This CDR3 spans 14 amino acids. Germline CDR1 reads SGHDT; CDR2 reads YYEEEE. In DNA form, the CDR3 reads TGTGCCAGCAGCTTAAATTTGAGGGGGGATACGCAGTATTTT. This codes for CASSLNLRGDTQYF.

This chain uses TRBV19 with TRBJ2-7; D remains unclear. Germline lookup yields CDR1 LNHDA and CDR2 SQIVND (reference sequence). V was pared by 3 bases and J by 2 bases, with 11 bases between. This CDR3 spans 14 amino acids. The CDR3 region has the DNA TGTGCCAGTAGTATCCACGGACCCACCTACGAGCAGTACTTC. This codes for CASSIHGPTYEQYF.

V and J are TRBV10-3 and TRBJ2-2; 10 bases match TRBD2. There are 13 residues in the CDR3. Germline assignment: CDR1 ENHRY and CDR2 SYGVKD. V shed 8 bases and J 6 bases; nucleotides not matched to a gene: 3. The CDR3 DNA follows: TGTGCCATCGGGACTAGCGTTGCCGGGGAGCTGTTTTTT. Its translation is CAIGTSVAGELFF.

The V gene is TRBV9, the J gene TRBJ2-7; 10 bases align to TRBD1. CDR3 size: 15 residues. The germline gives CDR1 SGDLS, CDR2 YYNGEE. V shed 5 bases, J shed 4 bases, and the junction held 9 bases outside the gene matches. The DNA for the CDR3 is TGTGCCAGCAGTCTCCGAGACAGGGGGCATTACGAGCAGTACTTC. As protein: CASSLRDRGHYEQYF.

The chain uses TRBV28 and TRBJ2-5; D is uncertain. The length of the CDR3 is 13 residues. V was cut by 6 bases and J by 0 bases, with 8 bases left in between. Germline CDR1 is MDHEN and CDR2 is SYDVKM. This CDR3 reads CASRRTYQETQYF. Written as DNA, the CDR3 is TGTGCCAGCAGGAGGACCTACCAAGAGACCCAGTACTTC.

The chain combines TRBV7-9 with TRBJ1-1; no reliable D call. CDR3 size: 12 residues. V dropped 2 bases and J dropped 5 bases, with 6 bases sitting between them. Germline V gene data show CDR1 as SEHNR and CDR2 as FQNEAQ (reference sequence). DNA of the CDR3: TGTGCCAGCAGCTTACCTCATACTGAAGCTTTCTTT. Translation: CASSLPHTEAFF. The entire variable domain, with the rest obtained from reference TRBV7-9 and TRBJ1-1, is as follows: DTGVSQNPRHKITKRGQNVTFRCDPISEHNRLYWYRQTLGQGPEFLTYFQNEAQLEKSRLLSDRFSAERPKGSFSTLEIQRTEQGDSAMYLCASSLPHTEAFFGQGTRLTVV.

The CDR3 sequence is CASSRDRTQETQYF. The DNA for the CDR3 is TGTGCCAGCAGCCGAGACAGGACCCAAGAGACCCAGTACTTC. The V gene is TRBV7-9, the J gene TRBJ2-5; a possible D gene is TRBD1 (6 bases). V was pared by 5 bases and J by 1 base, with 11 bases between. Germline V gene sequence: CDR1 SEHNR, CDR2 FQNEAQ (reference sequence). The CDR3 consists of 14 residues.

The chain employs TRBV7-9 and TRBJ1-1; 8 bases fit TRBD1. The CDR3 covers 14 residues. Germline V gene lookup returns CDR1 SEHNR and CDR2 FQNEAQ (reference sequence). Trimming took 5 bases from V and 1 from J; bases not matched to a gene: 3. The CDR3 DNA sequence: TGTGCCAGCAGCACCGGGACAGGGAACACTGAAGCTTTCTTT. Its protein product is CASSTGTGNTEAFF.